This T cell receptor (beta chain) emerged from a study of T cells after yellow fever vaccination. One entry per CDR3 protein, called by TCRdb with MiXCR from the 5' RACE reads. The sample shows 250,000 to 350,000 distinct CDR3 sequences, 6.8% of them seen only once. J gave up 3 bases and V 6 bases, and 5 bases lay outside the gene matches. From germline, CDR1 is SQVTM and CDR2 ANQGSEA. The CDR3 contains 13 residues. The specimen was PBMCs, collected more than 35 days after the first yellow fever vaccination. The gene calls are TRBV29-1 and TRBJ2-1; 7 bases match TRBD2. This sequence was found in a young man who received the YFV17D yellow fever vaccine. Here the CDR3 reads CSVRLADYNEQFF. The CDR3 DNA is TGCAGCGTGAGACTAGCTGACTACAATGAGCAGTTCTTC.